These 15 T cell receptor beta chains came from one sample sequenced in a study of shared clonotypes between healthy human individuals. The method was immunoSEQ multiplex PCR; TCRdb's version includes in-frame clones alone and lacks a portion of them. The data show around 1 million clones, approximately 76% seen once. The sequenced sample consisted of memory CD4+ T cells sorted from blood. Subset reported: CD45RA-negative fraction. Receptor source: a man aged 18 to 35 in good health.

J is TRBJ1-6 and V is TRBV5-6; 7 nucleotides match TRBD1. This CDR3 comprises 15 residues. In germline, CDR1 is SGHDT, CDR2 YYEEEE. J was trimmed by 5 bases and V by 4 bases; bases with no gene match: 6. This chain's CDR3 is CASSEQTGNNSPLHF. As DNA, the CDR3 is TGTGCCAGCAGCGAACAGACAGGGAATAATTCACCCCTCCACTTT. Based on the CDR3 plus reference TRBV5-6 and TRBJ1-6, the full variable domain is DAGVTQSPTHLIKTRGQQVTLRCSPKSGHDTVSWYQQALGQGPQFIFQYYEEEERQRGNFPDRFSGHQFPNYSSELNVNALLLGDSALYLCASSEQTGNNSPLHFGNGTRLTVT.

The CDR3 region is CASSSPRAVNEKLFF. The CDR3 DNA is TGTGCCAGCAGCTCTCCTAGGGCAGTCAATGAAAAACTGTTTTTT. The rearrangement uses TRBV7-9 and TRBJ1-4; D is ambiguous. V lost 4 bases, J lost 5 bases, and 14 bases lay in between. The CDR3 extends over 15 amino acids. Germline V gene lookup returns CDR1 SEHNR and CDR2 FQNEAQ (reference sequence).

This clone was recorded a few times. The V call is TRBV9, the J call TRBJ2-1; 9 nucleotides agree with TRBD2. In germline, CDR1 is SGDLS, CDR2 YYNGEE. The CDR3 totals 15 residues. J lost 0 bases, V lost 3 bases, and 1 base had no gene match. The CDR3 nucleotides are TGTGCCAGCAGCGCTAGCGGGAACTCCTACAATGAGCAGTTCTTC. This encodes CASSASGNSYNEQFF.

The chain employs TRBV9 and TRBJ2-3; 11 bases map to TRBD2. V lost 4 bases and J lost 10; bases outside the gene matches: 20. The V gene's germline CDR1 is SGDLS and CDR2 YYNGEE. This CDR3 has 18 residues. CDR3 sequence reads: CASSTPSSGTSGSLAQYF. The CDR3 coding sequence is TGTGCCAGCAGCACCCCCTCATCCGGGACTAGCGGCTCCTTGGCGCAGTATTTT. The variable domain in full, completed from reference TRBV9 and TRBJ2-3, reads DSGVTQTPKHLITATGQRVTLRCSPRSGDLSVYWYQQSLDQGLQFLIQYYNGEERAKGNILERFSAQQFPDLHSELNLSSLELGDSALYFCASSTPSSGTSGSLAQYFGPGTRLTVL.

Only a few counts were recorded for this clone. The rearrangement joins TRBV27 to TRBJ2-7; D may be TRBD1 (6 bases). In germline, CDR1 is MNHEY, CDR2 SMNVEV (reference sequence). Trimming took off 7 bases at V and 0 bases at J, with 16 bases between the two ends. CDR3 size: 15 residues. DNA for the CDR3: TGTGCCAGCACCGCGACAGGTTCAAGCTCCTACGAGCAGTACTTC. Translating it yields CASTATGSSSYEQYF.

This chain uses TRBV7-9 with TRBJ1-4; D might be TRBD1 (5 bases). The germline V gene has CDR1 SEHNR and CDR2 FQNEAQ (reference sequence). V lost 5 bases and J lost 10, with 11 bases in between. This CDR3 region has 12 residues. As DNA, the CDR3 is TGTGCCAGCAGCCACAGCGGGGGAAAACTGTTTTTT. It specifies CASSHSGGKLFF.

Written as DNA, the CDR3 is TGTGCCAGCGGACGCCGGGCGGGAGGGTCTTACGAGCAGTACTTC. Translated: CASGRRAGGSYEQYF. The chain joins TRBV7-2 to TRBJ2-7; 9 bases fit TRBD2. The junction had 12 bases not matched to a gene; V was cut back by 8 bases and J by 4 bases. Germline CDR1 reads SGHTA; CDR2 reads FQGNSA. The CDR3 runs 15 residues.

The chain employs TRBV7-2 and TRBJ2-7; D not resolved. The CDR3 extends over 14 amino acids. V lost 5 bases and J lost 1, with 12 bases in between. Germline V gene sequence: CDR1 SGHTA, CDR2 FQGNSA. This CDR3 is CASSPYGQSYEQYF. The CDR3 region has the DNA TGTGCCAGCAGCCCCTATGGTCAATCCTACGAGCAGTACTTC.

This clone showed up many times. The CDR3 DNA is TGTGCCAGCAGCAGGGGTGGGGCCCAAAATACGCAGTATTTT. It codes for CASSRGGAQNTQYF. The gene calls are TRBV9 and TRBJ2-3, with TRBD1 as a possible D gene (5 bases). The germline V gene encodes CDR1 SGDLS and CDR2 YYNGEE. The CDR3 is 14 amino acids. Trimming took off 4 bases at V and 7 bases at J, with 16 bases between the two ends.

This clone was seen more than once but under ten times. This sequence joins TRBV29-1 and TRBJ1-2; TRBD1 agrees at 8 bases. The germline gives CDR1 SQVTM, CDR2 ANQGSEA. The CDR3 is made up of 12 amino acids. V lost 6 bases and J lost 3; bases outside the gene matches: 3. The CDR3 sequence: CSVGQGHYGYTF. The DNA of the CDR3 is TGCAGCGTCGGACAGGGTCACTATGGCTACACCTTC. Full variable domain (remainder filled in from reference TRBV29-1 and TRBJ1-2): SAVISQKPSRDICQRGTSLTIQCQVDSQVTMMFWYRQQPGQSLTLIATANQGSEATYESGFVIDKFPISRPNLTFSTLTVSNMSPEDSSIYLCSVGQGHYGYTFGSGTRLTVV.

The chain employs TRBV5-6 and TRBJ1-2; 8 bases are shared with TRBD1. V dropped 6 bases and J dropped 4; count of bases not matched to a gene: 8. This CDR3 has 14 amino acids. The germline gives CDR1 SGHDT, CDR2 YYEEEE. The CDR3 DNA follows: TGTGCCAGCACCGAGACAGGGGTAGGCTATGGCTACACCTTC. Translating gives CASTETGVGYGYTF.

This clone was recorded many times. The rearrangement joins TRBV5-1 to TRBJ2-6, with D unclear. Germline CDR1 SGHRS, CDR2 YFSETQ. V shed 0 bases and J shed 0 bases, with 7 bases lying between them. The CDR3 length is 16 residues. CDR3 sequence: CASSLDRGSGANVLTF. CDR3 coding DNA: TGCGCCAGCAGCTTGGACAGAGGCTCTGGGGCCAACGTCCTGACTTTC.

This clone was counted between two and nine times. The V gene is TRBV5-6, the J gene TRBJ1-2; 8 bases agree with TRBD1. V shed 3 bases and J 3 bases; nucleotides not matched to a gene: 13. The CDR3 consists of 17 residues. CDR1 and CDR2 (germline): SGHDT, YYEEEE. CDR3 protein: CASSSPSWAGGDYGYTF. For the CDR3, the DNA is TGTGCCAGCAGCTCGCCCTCTTGGGCAGGGGGCGACTATGGCTACACCTTC.

The chain couples TRBV15 to TRBJ1-5; no reliable D call. Germline loops: CDR1 LNHNV, CDR2 YYDKDF (reference sequence). The V gene lost 3 bases and the J gene lost 4 bases, with 7 bases spanning the gap. This CDR3 spans 13 amino acids. The CDR3 DNA sequence: TGTGCCACCAGCAGGGCCTTAAATCAGCCCCAGCATTTT. Protein product: CATSRALNQPQHF.

V usage is TRBV13 and J usage is TRBJ2-1, with 8 bases lining up with TRBD2. J was trimmed by 5 bases and V by 5 bases; bases with no gene match: 8. CDR1 is PRHDT and CDR2 is FYEKMQ in the germline V gene (reference sequence). The CDR3 is 15 residues long. The CDR3 nucleotides read TGTGCCAGCAGCCCACCGGGACTAGGAAACAATGAGCAGTTCTTC. Protein sequence: CASSPPGLGNNEQFF.